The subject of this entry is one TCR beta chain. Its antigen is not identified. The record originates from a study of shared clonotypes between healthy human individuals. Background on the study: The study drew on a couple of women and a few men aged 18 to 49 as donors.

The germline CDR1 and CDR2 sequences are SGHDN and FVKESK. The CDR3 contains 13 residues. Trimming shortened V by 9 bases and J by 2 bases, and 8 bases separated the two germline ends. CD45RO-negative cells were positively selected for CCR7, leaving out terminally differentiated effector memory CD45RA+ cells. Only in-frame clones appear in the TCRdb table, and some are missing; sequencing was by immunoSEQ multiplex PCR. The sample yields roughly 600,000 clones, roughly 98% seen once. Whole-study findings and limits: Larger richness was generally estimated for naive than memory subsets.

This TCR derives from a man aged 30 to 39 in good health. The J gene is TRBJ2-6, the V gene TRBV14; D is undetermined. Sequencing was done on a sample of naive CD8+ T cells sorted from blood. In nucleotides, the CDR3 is TGTGCCAGTAGAGAAGCTGGGGCCAACGTCCTGACTTTC. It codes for CASREAGANVLTF.